This TCR beta chain was sequenced in a study of blood T cell repertoires in COVID-19. Study overall: Sources were T cells, B-cell-depleted T cells, or PBMCs; the material itself was cDNA or gDNA.

V shed 5 bases, J shed 0 bases, and the junction held 12 bases outside the gene matches. This CDR3 has 17 amino acids. Looked up from germline, CDR1 is MNHEY and CDR2 is SMNVEV (reference sequence). The cohort comprised adults aged about 18 to 100 years residing in 20 to 30 US areas. Cohorts were determined from participant-reported clinical history. Recovery among Cohort 3 donors was established by two negative PCRs, clearance, or symptom resolution. Data came from immunoSEQ multiplex PCR; TCRdb stores just in-frame clones and leaves some out. The repertoire holds 490,000 or so clones, with 70% to 90% as singletons.

The gene calls are TRBV27 and TRBJ2-7; 8 nucleotides match TRBD1. This TCR was recovered from a woman aged 60-70 years who had recovered from COVID-19. Sequencing was carried out using PBMCs or T cells enriched from blood (not recorded which). CDR3 region: CASSSSYRGMISYEQYV. Here the CDR3 DNA reads TGTGCCAGCAGTAGCTCCTACAGGGGGATGATCTCCTACGAGCAGTACGTC.